This T cell receptor beta chain was found in a study of CD8+CD57+ T cells in acquired aplastic anemia. The CDR3 spans 14 residues. From germline, CDR1 is SNHLY and CDR2 FYNNEI. Patients chosen for sequencing had shown CD8+CD57+ cell expansion by flow cytometry. This clonotype occurred a few times. The junction departs from the called germline gene at one end, perhaps through a read error. Genomic DNA templated the TCR beta VDJ and CDR3 profiling. TCRdb reanalysed the reads using MiXCR and keeps one entry per CDR3 protein. The sample holds around 200,000 distinct CDR3 sequences, almost 50% seen once. Sequenced: sorted CD4+, CD8+, or CD8+CD57+ T cells (not recorded which) from PBMCs. The chain combines TRBV2 with TRBJ2-1; D perhaps matches TRBD1 (6 bases). The sequence came from a human donor with aplastic anemia. In DNA form, the CDR3 reads TGTGCCAGCAGTGCGTCTTGGCTACAGGGTTTTTCGCTCTTC. Protein: CASSASWLQGFSLF.